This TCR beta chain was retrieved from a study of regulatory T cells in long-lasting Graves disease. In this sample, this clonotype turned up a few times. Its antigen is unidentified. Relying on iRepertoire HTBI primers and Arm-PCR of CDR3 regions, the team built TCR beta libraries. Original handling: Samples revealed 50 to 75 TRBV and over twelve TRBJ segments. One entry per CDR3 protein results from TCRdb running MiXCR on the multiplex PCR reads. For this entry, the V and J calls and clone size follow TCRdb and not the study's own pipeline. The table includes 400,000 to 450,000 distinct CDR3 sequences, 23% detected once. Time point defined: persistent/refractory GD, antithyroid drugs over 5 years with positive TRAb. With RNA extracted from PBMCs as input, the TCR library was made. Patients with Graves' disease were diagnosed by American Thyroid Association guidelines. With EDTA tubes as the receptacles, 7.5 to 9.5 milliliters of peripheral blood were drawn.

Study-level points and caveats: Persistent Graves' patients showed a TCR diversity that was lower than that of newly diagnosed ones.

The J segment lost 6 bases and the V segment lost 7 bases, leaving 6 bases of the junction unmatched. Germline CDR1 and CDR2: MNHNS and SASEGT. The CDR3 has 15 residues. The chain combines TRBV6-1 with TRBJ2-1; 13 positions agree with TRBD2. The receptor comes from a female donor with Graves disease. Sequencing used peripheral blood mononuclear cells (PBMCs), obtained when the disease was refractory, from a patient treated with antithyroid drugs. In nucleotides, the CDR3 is TGTGCCAGCACCTACGGGACTAGCGGGATCAATGAGCAGTTCTTC. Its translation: CASTYGTSGINEQFF.